The clone carrying this T cell receptor beta chain was recorded once. This sample was taken from a study of shared T cell receptors in the human thymus. CDR3 length: 16 amino acids. V was clipped by 1 base and J by 0 bases, with 13 bases between them. Per the germline V gene, CDR1 is SGHTA and CDR2 is FQGNSA. Using immunoSEQ multiplex PCR, the repertoire was profiled, and TCRdb retains in-frame clones only, with some absent. The sample includes hundreds of thousands of clones, roughly 90% of them seen just once. This sample also appeared in a second study, on human thymus T cells. That publication notes: Resections were taken during corrective heart surgery, and the thymus tissue came from these. Across thymic and blood repertoires, the usage of V and J genes appeared to be biased. Related studies noted strongly shared thymic repertoires across unrelated people.

The genes are TRBV7-2 and TRBJ2-7, with D possibly being TRBD2 (6 bases). The sequenced material came from thymocytes. The TCR originated in a boy younger than two with a congenital heart defect. The CDR3 DNA follows: TGTGCCAGCAGCTTAGGGCCTAGCGAGATCTCCTACGAGCAGTACTTC. The encoded protein is CASSLGPSEISYEQYF.